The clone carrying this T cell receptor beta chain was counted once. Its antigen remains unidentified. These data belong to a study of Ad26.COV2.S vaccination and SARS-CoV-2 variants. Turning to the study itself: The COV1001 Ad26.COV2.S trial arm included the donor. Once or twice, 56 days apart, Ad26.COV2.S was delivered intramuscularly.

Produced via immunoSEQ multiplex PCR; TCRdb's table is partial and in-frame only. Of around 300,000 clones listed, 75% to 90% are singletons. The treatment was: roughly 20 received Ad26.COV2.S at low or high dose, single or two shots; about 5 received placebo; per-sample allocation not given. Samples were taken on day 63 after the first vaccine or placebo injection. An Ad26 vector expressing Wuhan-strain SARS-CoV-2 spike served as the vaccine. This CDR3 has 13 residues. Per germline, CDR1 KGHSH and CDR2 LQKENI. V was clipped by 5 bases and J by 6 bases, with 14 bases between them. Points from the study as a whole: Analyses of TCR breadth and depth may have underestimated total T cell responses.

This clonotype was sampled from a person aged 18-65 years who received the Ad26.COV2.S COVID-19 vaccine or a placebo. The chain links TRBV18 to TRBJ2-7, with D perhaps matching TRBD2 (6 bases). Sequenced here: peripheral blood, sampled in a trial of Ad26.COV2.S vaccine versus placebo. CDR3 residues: CASSARGGFEQYF. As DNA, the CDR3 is TGTGCCAGCTCAGCAAGGGGAGGATTCGAGCAGTACTTC.